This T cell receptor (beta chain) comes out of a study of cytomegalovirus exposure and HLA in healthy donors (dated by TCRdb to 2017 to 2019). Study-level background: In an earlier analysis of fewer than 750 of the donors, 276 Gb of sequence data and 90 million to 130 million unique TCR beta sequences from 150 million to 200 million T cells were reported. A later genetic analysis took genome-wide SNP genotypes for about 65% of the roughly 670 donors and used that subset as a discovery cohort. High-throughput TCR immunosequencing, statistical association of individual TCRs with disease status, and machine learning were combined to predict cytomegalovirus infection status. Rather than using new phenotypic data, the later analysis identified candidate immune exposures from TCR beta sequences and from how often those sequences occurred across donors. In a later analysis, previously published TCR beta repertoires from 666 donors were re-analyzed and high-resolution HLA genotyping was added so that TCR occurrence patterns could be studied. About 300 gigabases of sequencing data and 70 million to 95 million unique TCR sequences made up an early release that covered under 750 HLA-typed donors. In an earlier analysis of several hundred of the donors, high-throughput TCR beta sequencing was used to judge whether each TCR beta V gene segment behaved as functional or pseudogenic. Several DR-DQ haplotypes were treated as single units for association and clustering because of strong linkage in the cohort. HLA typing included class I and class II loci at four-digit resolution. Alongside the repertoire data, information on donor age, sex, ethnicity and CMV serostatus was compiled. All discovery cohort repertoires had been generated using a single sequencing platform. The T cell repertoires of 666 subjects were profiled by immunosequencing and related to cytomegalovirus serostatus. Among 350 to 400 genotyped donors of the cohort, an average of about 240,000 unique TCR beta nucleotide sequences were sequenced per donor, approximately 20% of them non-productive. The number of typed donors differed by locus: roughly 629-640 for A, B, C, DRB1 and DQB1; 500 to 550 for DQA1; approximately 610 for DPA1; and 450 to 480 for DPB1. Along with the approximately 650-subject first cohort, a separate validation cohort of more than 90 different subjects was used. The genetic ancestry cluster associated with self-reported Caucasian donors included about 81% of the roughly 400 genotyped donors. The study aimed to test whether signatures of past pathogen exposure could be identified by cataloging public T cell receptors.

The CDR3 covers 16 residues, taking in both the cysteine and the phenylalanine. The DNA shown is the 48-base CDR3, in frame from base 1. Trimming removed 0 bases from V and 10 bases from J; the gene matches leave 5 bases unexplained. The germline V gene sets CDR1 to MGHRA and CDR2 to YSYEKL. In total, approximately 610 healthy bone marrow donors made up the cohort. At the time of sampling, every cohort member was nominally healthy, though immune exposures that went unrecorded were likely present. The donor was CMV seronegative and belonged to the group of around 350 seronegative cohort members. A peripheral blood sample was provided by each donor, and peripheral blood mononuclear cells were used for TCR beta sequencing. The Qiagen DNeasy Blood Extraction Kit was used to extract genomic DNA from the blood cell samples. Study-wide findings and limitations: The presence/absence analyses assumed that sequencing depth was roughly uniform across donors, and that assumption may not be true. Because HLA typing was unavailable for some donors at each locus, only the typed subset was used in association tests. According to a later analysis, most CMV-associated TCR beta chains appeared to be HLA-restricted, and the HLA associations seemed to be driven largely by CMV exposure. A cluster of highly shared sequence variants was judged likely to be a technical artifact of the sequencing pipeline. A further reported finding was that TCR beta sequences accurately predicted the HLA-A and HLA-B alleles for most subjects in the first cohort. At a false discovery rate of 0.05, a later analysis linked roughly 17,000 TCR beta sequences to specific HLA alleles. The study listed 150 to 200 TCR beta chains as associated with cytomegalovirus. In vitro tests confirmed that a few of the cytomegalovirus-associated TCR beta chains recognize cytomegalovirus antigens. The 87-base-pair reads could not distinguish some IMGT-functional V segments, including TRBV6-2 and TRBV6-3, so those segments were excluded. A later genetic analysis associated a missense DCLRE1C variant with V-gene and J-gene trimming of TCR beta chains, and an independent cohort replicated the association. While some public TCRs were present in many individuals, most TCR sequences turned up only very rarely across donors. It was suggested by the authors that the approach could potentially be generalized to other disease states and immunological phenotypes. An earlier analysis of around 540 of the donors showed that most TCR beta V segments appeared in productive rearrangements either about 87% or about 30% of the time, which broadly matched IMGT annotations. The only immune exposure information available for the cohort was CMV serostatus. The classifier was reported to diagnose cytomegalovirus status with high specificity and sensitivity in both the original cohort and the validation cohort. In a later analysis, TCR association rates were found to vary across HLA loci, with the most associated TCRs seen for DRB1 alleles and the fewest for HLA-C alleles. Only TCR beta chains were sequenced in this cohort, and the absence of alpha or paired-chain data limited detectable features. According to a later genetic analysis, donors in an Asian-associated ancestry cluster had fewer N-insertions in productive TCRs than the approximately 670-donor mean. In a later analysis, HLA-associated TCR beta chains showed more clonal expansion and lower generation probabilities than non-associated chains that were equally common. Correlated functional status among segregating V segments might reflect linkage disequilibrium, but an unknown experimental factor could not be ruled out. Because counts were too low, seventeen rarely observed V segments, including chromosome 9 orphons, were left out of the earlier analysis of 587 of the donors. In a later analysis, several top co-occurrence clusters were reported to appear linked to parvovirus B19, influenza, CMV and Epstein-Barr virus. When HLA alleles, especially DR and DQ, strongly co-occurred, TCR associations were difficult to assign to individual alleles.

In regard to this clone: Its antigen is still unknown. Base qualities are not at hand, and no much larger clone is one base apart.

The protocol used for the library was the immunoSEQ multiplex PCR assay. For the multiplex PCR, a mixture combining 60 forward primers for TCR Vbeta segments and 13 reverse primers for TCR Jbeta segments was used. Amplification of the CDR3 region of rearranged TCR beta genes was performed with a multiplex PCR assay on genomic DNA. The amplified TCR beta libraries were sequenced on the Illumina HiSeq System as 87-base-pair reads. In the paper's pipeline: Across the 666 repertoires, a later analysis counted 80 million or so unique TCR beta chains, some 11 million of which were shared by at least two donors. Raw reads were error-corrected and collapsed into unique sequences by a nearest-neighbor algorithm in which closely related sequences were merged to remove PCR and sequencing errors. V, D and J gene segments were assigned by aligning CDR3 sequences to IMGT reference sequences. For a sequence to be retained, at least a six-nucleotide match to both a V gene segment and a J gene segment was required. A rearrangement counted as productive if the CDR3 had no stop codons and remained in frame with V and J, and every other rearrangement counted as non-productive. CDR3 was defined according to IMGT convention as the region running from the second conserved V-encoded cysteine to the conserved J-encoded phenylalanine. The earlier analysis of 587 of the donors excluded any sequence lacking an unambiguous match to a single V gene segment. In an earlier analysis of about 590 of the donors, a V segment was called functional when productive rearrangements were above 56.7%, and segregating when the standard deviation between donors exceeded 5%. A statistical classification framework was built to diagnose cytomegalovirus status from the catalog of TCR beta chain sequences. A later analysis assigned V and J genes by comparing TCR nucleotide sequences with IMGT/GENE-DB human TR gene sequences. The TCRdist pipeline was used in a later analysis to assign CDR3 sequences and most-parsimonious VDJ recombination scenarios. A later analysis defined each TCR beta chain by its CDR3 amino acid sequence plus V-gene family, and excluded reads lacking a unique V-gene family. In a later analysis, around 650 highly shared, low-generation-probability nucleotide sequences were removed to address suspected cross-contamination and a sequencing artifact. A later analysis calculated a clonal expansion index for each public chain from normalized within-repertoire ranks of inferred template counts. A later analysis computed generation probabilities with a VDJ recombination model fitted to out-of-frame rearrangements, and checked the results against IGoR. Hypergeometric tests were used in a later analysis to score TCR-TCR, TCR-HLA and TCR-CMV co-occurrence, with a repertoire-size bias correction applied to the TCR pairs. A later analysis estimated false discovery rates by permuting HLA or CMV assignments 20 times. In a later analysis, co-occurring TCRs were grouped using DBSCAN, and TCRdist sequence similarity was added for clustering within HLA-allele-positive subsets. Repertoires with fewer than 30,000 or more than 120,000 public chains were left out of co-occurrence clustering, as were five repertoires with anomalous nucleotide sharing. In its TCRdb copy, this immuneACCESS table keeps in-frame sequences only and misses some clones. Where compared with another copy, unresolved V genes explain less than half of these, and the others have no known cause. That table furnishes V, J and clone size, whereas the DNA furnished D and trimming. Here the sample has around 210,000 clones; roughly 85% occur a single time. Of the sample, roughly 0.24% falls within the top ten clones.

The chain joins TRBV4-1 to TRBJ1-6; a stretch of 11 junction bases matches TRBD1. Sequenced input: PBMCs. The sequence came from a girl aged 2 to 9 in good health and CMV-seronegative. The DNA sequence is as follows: TGCGCCAGCAGCCAAGAGGGACAGGGGGATATGTCACCCCTCCACTTT. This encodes CASSQEGQGDMSPLHF.